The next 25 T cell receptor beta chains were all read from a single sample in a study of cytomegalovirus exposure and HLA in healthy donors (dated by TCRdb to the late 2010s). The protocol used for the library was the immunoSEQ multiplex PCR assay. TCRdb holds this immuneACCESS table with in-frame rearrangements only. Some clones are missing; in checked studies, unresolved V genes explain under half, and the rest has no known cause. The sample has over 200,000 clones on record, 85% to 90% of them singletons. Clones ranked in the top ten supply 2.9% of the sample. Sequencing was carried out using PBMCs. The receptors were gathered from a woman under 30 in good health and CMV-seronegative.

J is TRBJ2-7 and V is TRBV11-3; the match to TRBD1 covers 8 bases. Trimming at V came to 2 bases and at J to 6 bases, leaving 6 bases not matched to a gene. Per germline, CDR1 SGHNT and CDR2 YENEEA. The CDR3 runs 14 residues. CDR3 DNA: TGTGCCAGCAGCTTACCCCGGGACAGGCGCGAGCAGTACTTC. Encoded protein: CASSLPRDRREQYF.

The CDR3 DNA sequence: TGTGCCAGCAGTTTATGGACTAGATCAGCGGGACAGGGCGATGAGCAGTTCTTC. Translating gives CASSLWTRSAGQGDEQFF. J is TRBJ2-1 and V is TRBV27; 9 nucleotides agree with TRBD1. Losses at the gene ends were 1 base for V and 8 bases for J; bases not matched to a gene: 15. The CDR3 has 18 amino acids. CDR1 MNHEY and CDR2 SMNVEV come from the germline V gene (reference sequence).

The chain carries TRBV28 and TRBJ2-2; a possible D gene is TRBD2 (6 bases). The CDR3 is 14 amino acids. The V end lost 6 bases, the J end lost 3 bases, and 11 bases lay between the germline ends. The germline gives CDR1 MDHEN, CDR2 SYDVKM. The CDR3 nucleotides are TGTGCCAGCAGGGGGGGAGCTGACACCGGGGAGCTGTTTTTT. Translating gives CASRGGADTGELFF.

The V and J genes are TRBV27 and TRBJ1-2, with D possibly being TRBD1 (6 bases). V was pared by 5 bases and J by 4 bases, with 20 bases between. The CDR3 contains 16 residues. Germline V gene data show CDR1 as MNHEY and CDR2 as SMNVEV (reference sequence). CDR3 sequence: CASSVFGAGELYGYTF. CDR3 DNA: TGTGCCAGCAGTGTGTTTGGGGCAGGGGAACTCTATGGCTACACCTTC.

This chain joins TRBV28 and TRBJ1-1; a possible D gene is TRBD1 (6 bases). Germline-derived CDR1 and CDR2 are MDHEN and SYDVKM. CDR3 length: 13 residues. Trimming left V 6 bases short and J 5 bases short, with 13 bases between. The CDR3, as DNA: TGTGCCAGCAGCCTTCTTCAGGGGACTGAAGCTTTCTTT. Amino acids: CASSLLQGTEAFF.

The CDR3 sequence: CASSFGWNDRGPIQETQYF. Written as DNA, the CDR3 is TGTGCCAGCAGCTTTGGTTGGAACGACAGGGGCCCAATCCAAGAGACCCAGTACTTC. V gene TRBV12-1 combines with J gene TRBJ2-5; the table assigns TRBD1, which was not confirmed against the DNA. TRBV12-1 is recorded as a pseudogene. This CDR3 has 19 amino acids.

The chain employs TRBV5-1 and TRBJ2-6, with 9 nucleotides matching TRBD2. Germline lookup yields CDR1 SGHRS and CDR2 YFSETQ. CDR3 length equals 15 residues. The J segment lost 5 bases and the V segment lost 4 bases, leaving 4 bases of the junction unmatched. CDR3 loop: CASSQTSGRANVLTF. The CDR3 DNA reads TGCGCCAGCAGCCAAACTAGCGGGCGGGCCAACGTCCTGACTTTC.

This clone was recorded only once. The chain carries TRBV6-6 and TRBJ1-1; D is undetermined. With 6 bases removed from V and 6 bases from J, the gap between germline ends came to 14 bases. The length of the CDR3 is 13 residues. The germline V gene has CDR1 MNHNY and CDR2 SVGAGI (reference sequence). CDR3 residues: CASRPRREAEAFF. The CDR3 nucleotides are TGTGCCAGCAGACCCCGAAGGGAGGCTGAAGCTTTCTTT.

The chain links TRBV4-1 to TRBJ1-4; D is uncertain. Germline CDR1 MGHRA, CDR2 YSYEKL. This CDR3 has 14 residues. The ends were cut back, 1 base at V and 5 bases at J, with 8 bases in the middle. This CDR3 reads CASSQGPANEKLFF. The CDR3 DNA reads TGCGCCAGCAGCCAAGGACCAGCGAATGAAAAACTGTTTTTT.

CDR3 sequence (DNA): TGTGCCAGCAGTTTGGGACAGGGGGCAACTGAAGCTTTCTTT. It codes for CASSLGQGATEAFF. V usage is TRBV28 and J usage is TRBJ1-1; 12 bases match TRBD1. CDR1 and CDR2 from the germline V gene are MDHEN and SYDVKM. This CDR3 contains 14 residues. Germline trimming cut 3 bases from V and 5 bases from J; bases unmatched to any gene: 1.

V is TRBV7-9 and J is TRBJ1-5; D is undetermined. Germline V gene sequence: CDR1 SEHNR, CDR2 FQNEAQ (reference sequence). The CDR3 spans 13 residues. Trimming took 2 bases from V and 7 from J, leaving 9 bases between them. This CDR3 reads CASSLSSGQPQHF. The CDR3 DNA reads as TGTGCCAGCAGCTTAAGCTCCGGGCAGCCCCAGCATTTT. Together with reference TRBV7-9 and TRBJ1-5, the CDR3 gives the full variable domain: DTGVSQNPRHKITKRGQNVTFRCDPISEHNRLYWYRQTLGQGPEFLTYFQNEAQLEKSRLLSDRFSAERPKGSFSTLEIQRTEQGDSAMYLCASSLSSGQPQHFGDGTRLSIL.

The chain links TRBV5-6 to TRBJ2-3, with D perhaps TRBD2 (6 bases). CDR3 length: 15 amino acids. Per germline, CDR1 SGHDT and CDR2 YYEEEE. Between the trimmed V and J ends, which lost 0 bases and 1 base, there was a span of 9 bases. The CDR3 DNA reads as TGTGCCAGCAGCTTGGGGCCTAGCGGCACAGATACGCAGTATTTT. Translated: CASSLGPSGTDTQYF.

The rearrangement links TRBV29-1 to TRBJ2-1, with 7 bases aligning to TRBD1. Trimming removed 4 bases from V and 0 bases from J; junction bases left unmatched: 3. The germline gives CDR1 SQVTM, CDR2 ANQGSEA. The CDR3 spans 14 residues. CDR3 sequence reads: CSVVTGSSYNEQFF. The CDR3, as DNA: TGCAGCGTTGTGACAGGGAGCTCCTACAATGAGCAGTTCTTC.

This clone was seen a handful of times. CDR3 sequence: CASSAQGHSNQPQHF. The CDR3 DNA follows: TGTGCCAGTAGTGCCCAGGGACATAGCAATCAGCCCCAGCATTTT. This sequence joins TRBV19 and TRBJ1-5, with D tentatively TRBD1 (6 bases). This CDR3 has 15 amino acids. Germline V gene data show CDR1 as LNHDA and CDR2 as SQIVND (reference sequence). V was trimmed by 5 bases and J by 0 bases, leaving 11 bases between them.

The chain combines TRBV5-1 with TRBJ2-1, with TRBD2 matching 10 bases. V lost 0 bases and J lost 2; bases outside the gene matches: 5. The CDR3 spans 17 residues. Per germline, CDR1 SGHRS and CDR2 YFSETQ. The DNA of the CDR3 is TGCGCCAGCAGCTTGGGGGCTAGCGGGAGCCCCTACAATGAGCAGTTCTTC. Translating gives CASSLGASGSPYNEQFF. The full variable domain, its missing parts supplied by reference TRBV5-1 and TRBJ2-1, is KAGVTQTPRYLIKTRGQQVTLSCSPISGHRSVSWYQQTPGQGLQFLFEYFSETQRNKGNFPGRFSGRQFSNSRSEMNVSTLELGDSALYLCASSLGASGSPYNEQFFGPGTRLTVL.

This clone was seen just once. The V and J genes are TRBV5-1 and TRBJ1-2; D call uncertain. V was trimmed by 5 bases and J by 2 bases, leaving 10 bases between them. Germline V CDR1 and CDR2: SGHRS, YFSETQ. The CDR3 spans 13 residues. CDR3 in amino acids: CASSLDWNYGYTF. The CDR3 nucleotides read TGCGCCAGCAGTCTGGACTGGAACTATGGCTACACCTTC.

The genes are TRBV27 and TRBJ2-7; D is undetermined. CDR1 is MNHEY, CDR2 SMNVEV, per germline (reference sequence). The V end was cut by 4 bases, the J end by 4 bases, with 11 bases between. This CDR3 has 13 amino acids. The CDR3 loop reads CASSWVPGYEQYF. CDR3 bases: TGTGCCAGCAGTTGGGTTCCCGGGTACGAGCAGTACTTC.

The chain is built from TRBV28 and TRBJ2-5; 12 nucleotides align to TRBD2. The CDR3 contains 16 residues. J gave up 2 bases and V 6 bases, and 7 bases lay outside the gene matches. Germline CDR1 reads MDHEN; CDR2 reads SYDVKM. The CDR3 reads CASSPRTSGTQETQYF. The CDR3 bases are TGTGCCAGCAGCCCCCGGACTAGCGGGACACAAGAGACCCAGTACTTC. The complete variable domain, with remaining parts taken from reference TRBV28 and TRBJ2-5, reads DVKVTQSSRYLVKRTGEKVFLECVQDMDHENMFWYRQDPGLGLRLIYFSYDVKMKEKGDIPEGYSVSREKKERFSLILESASTNQTSMYLCASSPRTSGTQETQYFGPGTRLLVL.

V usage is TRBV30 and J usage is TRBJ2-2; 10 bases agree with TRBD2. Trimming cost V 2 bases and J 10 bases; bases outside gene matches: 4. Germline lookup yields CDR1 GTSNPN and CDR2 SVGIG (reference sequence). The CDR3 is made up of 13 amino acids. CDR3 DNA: TGTGCCTGGAGTTCTAGCGGGAGTGTGGAGCTGTTTTTT. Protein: CAWSSSGSVELFF.

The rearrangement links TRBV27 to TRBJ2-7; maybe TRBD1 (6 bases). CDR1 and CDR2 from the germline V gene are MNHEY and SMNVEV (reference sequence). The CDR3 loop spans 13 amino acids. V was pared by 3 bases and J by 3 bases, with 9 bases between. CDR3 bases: TGTGCCAGCAGTTTGAGGGGGATCTACGAGCAGTACTTC. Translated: CASSLRGIYEQYF.

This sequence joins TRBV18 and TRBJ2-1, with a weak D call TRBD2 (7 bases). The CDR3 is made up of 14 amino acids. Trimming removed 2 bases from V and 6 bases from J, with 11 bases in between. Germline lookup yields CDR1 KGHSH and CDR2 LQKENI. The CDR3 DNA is TGTGCCAGCTCACCAGTCGCGGGGGCCAATGAGCAGTTCTTC. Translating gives CASSPVAGANEQFF.

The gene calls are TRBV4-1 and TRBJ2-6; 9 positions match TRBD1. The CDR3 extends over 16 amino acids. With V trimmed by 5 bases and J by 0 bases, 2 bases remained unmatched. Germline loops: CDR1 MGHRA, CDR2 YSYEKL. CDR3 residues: CASSKQGASGANVLTF. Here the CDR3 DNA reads TGCGCCAGCAGCAAACAGGGGGCCTCTGGGGCCAACGTCCTGACTTTC.

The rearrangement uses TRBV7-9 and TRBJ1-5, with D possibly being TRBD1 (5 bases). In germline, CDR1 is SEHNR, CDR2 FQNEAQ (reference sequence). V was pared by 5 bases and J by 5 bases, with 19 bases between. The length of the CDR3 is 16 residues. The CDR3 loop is CASSPSDSPVDQPQHF. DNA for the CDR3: TGTGCCAGCAGCCCCTCCGACAGTCCTGTCGATCAGCCCCAGCATTTT.

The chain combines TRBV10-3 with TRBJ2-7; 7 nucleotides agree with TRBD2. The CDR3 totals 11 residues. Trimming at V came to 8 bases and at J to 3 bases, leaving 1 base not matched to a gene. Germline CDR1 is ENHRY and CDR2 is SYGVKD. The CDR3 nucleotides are TGTGCCATCGGGGGGGGCTACGAGCAGTACTTC. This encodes CAIGGGYEQYF.

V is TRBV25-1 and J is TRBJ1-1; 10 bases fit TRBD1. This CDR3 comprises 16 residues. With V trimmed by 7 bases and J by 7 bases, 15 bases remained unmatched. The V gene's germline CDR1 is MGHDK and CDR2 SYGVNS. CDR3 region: CASIHRTGTGAVEAFF. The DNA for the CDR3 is TGTGCCAGCATACATAGGACCGGGACAGGGGCGGTTGAAGCTTTCTTT.